The entry that follows covers one T cell receptor (beta chain) sequence. Antigen unknown. Trimming pared 1 base from V and 3 bases from J, leaving 7 bases between. Germline lookup yields CDR1 SGHAT and CDR2 FQNNGV. CDR3 length: 14 residues. The sample comes from a study of T cells in localized non-small cell lung cancer. General study points: Multi-region tumor sequencing was not done, so intratumor heterogeneity could not be excluded. Maximal T cell clonality occurred in uninvolved adjacent lung, with tumor ranking below it. Out of the top 100 tumor clones, a median around 57 were seen in adjacent lung.

Libraries were prepared by immunoSEQ multiplex PCR; TCRdb keeps only in-frame clonotypes and omits some of them. The data hold roughly 6,000 clones, with more than 65% observed a single time. The receptor was derived from a female donor at least 60 years old with stage II lung adenocarcinoma. The V call is TRBV11-2, the J call TRBJ1-5; D is unresolved. This specimen was peripheral blood mononuclear cells, taken before any cancer treatment. The CDR3 nucleotides read TGTGCCAGCAGCTTAGCCGGGAACAATCAGCCCCAGCATTTT. This sequence encodes CASSLAGNNQPQHF.